The clone carrying this T cell receptor beta chain occurred once. The antigen is undetermined. The entry originates in a study of PD-L1 blockade in urothelial cancer. Turning to the study itself: Patients initiated atezolizumab in 2014 at 1,200 mg intravenously every 3 weeks. Males with bladder-origin urothelial cancer constituted most of the roughly 29 patients. Regarding the study as a whole: Larger 3-week expansion of tumor-associated blood clones was seen in durable-benefit patients.

Generated by immunoSEQ multiplex PCR, the TCRdb table keeps only in-frame clones and is missing some. The profile shows 50,000 or so clones, around 75% of them singletons. Time point given: pretreatment peripheral blood. Patients' cancers were locally advanced or metastatic urothelial carcinomas. Germline CDR1 is SEHNR and CDR2 is FQNEAQ (reference sequence). The CDR3 loop spans 16 amino acids. The V end was cut by 0 bases, the J end by 2 bases, with 13 bases between. The gene calls are TRBV7-9 and TRBJ1-1; D is ambiguous. The sequencing here drew on PBMCs, taken around atezolizumab (anti-PD-L1) treatment. The receptor's source is a man in his 70s with urothelial cancer. The CDR3 bases are TGTGCCAGCAGCTTAGCGCCCGCAGGCATTAACACTGAAGCTTTCTTT. The encoded protein is CASSLAPAGINTEAFF.